A single sample is the source of the 10 T cell receptor beta chains below, sequenced in a study of blood T cells in healthy people across ages. A J-beta primer mix and a sample-barcoded 5' primer were used in a second PCR of about 6 to 12 cycles. Each CDR3 protein is one row after TCRdb ran MiXCR on the 5' RACE reads. The sample shows about 1.5 million distinct CDR3 sequences, 40% to 45% of them seen only once. Sequencing used blood. All receptors derive from a woman aged 18 to 35 in good health.

V is TRBV5-1 and J is TRBJ1-1; weak D call: TRBD1 (6 bases). Germline-derived CDR1 and CDR2 are SGHRS and YFSETQ. V was shortened by 5 bases and J by 3 bases, with 14 bases between the two germline ends. The CDR3 contains 14 residues. The CDR3 reads CASRNMGGHTEAFF. The CDR3, as DNA: TGCGCCAGCAGGAACATGGGGGGGCACACTGAAGCTTTCTTT. Complete variable domain (other parts from reference TRBV5-1 and TRBJ1-1): KAGVTQTPRYLIKTRGQQVTLSCSPISGHRSVSWYQQTPGQGLQFLFEYFSETQRNKGNFPGRFSGRQFSNSRSEMNVSTLELGDSALYLCASRNMGGHTEAFFGQGTRLTVV.

This clonotype was found a few times. This chain links TRBV24-1 with TRBJ2-6, with 7 bases lining up with TRBD1. CDR1 is KGHDR, CDR2 SFDVKD, per germline. The CDR3 is 18 residues long. The V segment lost 3 bases and the J segment 0 bases; nucleotides outside the gene matches: 7. The DNA for the CDR3 is TGTGCCACCAGTGATACGGGACAGCGACTCTCTGGGGCCAACGTCCTGACTTTC. It specifies CATSDTGQRLSGANVLTF.

This clonotype has only a few counts. The J gene is TRBJ1-6, the V gene TRBV20-1; 8 bases align to TRBD1. CDR1 DFQATT and CDR2 SNEGSKA come from the germline V gene (reference sequence). J gave up 0 bases and V 2 bases, and 3 bases lay outside the gene matches. The CDR3 is 16 amino acids. The CDR3 DNA sequence: TGCAGTGCTAGAAAAGACAGGGGCTCCTATAATTCACCCCTCCACTTT. It yields the protein CSARKDRGSYNSPLHF.

J is TRBJ2-1 and V is TRBV4-3; 7 positions agree with TRBD1. The CDR3 contains 14 residues. V shed 2 bases, J shed 6 bases, and the junction held 4 bases outside the gene matches. CDR1 and CDR2 from the germline V gene are LGHNA and YSLEER. CDR3 in amino acids: CASSQQGVCNEQFF. In DNA form, the CDR3 reads TGCGCCAGCAGCCAACAGGGGGTCTGCAATGAGCAGTTCTTC.

In its sample, this clonotype was seen a few times. The genes are TRBV12-3 or TRBV12-4 and TRBJ2-7, with 12 bases aligning to TRBD2. CDR3 length equals 15 residues. V was clipped by 2 bases and J by 4 bases; unmatched bases: 3. DNA of the CDR3: TGTGCCAGCAGTTTAAGACTAGCGGGAGATTACGAGCAGTACTTC. Encoded protein: CASSLRLAGDYEQYF.

The gene calls are TRBV7-2 and TRBJ2-3; D possibly corresponds to TRBD2 (5 bases). V gave up 5 bases and J gave up 3 bases, with 12 bases separating them. CDR3 size: 14 residues. CDR1 is SGHTA, CDR2 FQGNSA, per germline. The CDR3 DNA reads as TGTGCCAGCAGCCCCGCCCGGGATACAGATACGCAGTATTTT. The encoded protein is CASSPARDTDTQYF.

CDR3 in amino acids: CASSARDRGSSGYTF. The CDR3 DNA sequence: TGTGCCAGCAGCGCGAGGGACAGGGGGTCCTCTGGCTACACCTTC. This chain uses TRBV9 with TRBJ1-2; 11 nucleotides match TRBD1. CDR3 length: 15 residues. CDR1 and CDR2 from the germline V gene are SGDLS and YYNGEE. V lost 3 bases to trimming and J lost 7 bases; unmatched junction nucleotides: 8.

V gene TRBV6-6 combines with J gene TRBJ1-2; tentative D call: TRBD1 (6 bases). This CDR3 comprises 14 residues. The germline V gene has CDR1 MNHNY and CDR2 SVGAGI (reference sequence). V lost 5 bases and J lost 8, with 18 bases in between. The CDR3 loop is CASSPLRLRGGYTF. The CDR3, as DNA: TGTGCCAGCAGTCCTCTAAGGCTAAGGGGGGGCTACACCTTC.

This clonotype was observed a handful of times. The V call is TRBV20-1, the J call TRBJ1-2; D is possibly TRBD1 (5 bases). Trimming shortened V by 1 base and J by 3 bases, and 12 bases separated the two germline ends. The CDR3 contains 14 residues. Per germline, CDR1 DFQATT and CDR2 SNEGSKA (reference sequence). The CDR3 protein is CSARGAQGDYGYTF. CDR3 DNA: TGCAGTGCTAGAGGCGCTCAGGGCGACTATGGCTACACCTTC.

This rearrangement joins TRBV6-2 or TRBV6-3 to TRBJ2-1; TRBD2 agrees at 8 bases. Losses at the gene ends were 4 bases for V and 2 bases for J; bases not matched to a gene: 10. The V gene's germline CDR1 is MNHEY and CDR2 SVGEGT. CDR3 length equals 17 residues. The CDR3 reads CASSCLSYSGAYNEQFF. CDR3 coding DNA: TGTGCCAGCAGTTGCCTATCCTATAGCGGGGCCTACAATGAGCAGTTCTTC.